The TCR beta chain under discussion was sequenced for a study of cytomegalovirus exposure and HLA in healthy donors. Study in general: Later analysis reported that the roughly 130 validation repertoires shared the platform of the 500 to 850 first-cohort repertoires.

Study-level results: The tendency of first-cohort TCR clusters to co-occur in the roughly 110 validation repertoires emerged from a later analysis. Rarity held for most TCR sequences, but there were some public TCRs that occurred in many donors.

Measured with immunoSEQ multiplex PCR; TCRdb has only the in-frame clones, and not every one. The sample includes more than 140,000 clones, 70% to 90% seen only once; the top ten take approximately 3.2%. Notes on this clone: Its antigen is not known.

Germline V gene sequence: CDR1 SGHDT, CDR2 YYEEEE. This CDR3 is built from 18 residues. V lost 1 base and J lost 4; bases outside the gene matches: 10. J is TRBJ2-1 and V is TRBV5-6, with 11 bases that match TRBD2. The source of this sequence is a woman aged 18-29 years in good health and CMV-seropositive. Material: PBMCs. The DNA for the CDR3 is TGTGCCAGCAGCTTGCTACTAGCGGGAGATGTTAGGTACAATGAGCAGTTCTTC. Its protein product is CASSLLLAGDVRYNEQFF.